This T cell receptor beta chain was obtained from a study of T cell responses to AZD1222 COVID-19 vaccine. Overall study results and limits: The reported proportion of spike-specific TCRs targeting unmutated variant regions was nearly half. Mapped onto spike, vaccine-associated CD4 TCRs spanned it and were dominant at 160-218 and 743-854. Vaccination with two AZD1222 doses was followed by a rise in Spike-specific TCR breadth and depth. Donors skewed white British and female; clonal diversity was possibly underestimated.

This CDR3 comprises 15 residues. Trimming took 5 bases from V and 7 from J; bases not matched to a gene: 11. In germline, CDR1 is MNHEY, CDR2 SMNVEV (reference sequence). Comment on this clone: Its antigen is still unknown.

Measured with immunoSEQ multiplex PCR; TCRdb has only the in-frame clones, and not every one. The table has 150,000 or so clones, 85% to 95% seen once. V gene TRBV27 combines with J gene TRBJ2-1, with 7 bases matching TRBD2. The origin of this receptor is an adult in good health. Specimen: peripheral blood, collected on day 0 of AZD1222 vaccination. The CDR3 region has the DNA TGTGCCAGCAGTCGACTCGGACTAGAGGGAAATGAGCAGTTCTTC. Protein product: CASSRLGLEGNEQFF.